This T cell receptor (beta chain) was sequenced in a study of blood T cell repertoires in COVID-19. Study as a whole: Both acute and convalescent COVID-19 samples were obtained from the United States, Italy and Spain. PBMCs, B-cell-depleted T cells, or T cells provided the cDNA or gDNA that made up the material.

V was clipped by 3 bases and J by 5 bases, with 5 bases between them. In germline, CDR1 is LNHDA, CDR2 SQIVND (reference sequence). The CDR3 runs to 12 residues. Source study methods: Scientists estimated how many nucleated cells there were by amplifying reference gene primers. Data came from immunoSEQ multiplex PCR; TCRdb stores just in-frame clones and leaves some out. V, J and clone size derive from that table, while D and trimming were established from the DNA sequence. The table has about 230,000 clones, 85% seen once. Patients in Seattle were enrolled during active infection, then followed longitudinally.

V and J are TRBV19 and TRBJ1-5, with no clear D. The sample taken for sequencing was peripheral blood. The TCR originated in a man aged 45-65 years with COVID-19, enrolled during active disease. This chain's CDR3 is CASSIMYQPQHF. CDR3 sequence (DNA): TGTGCCAGTAGTATCATGTATCAGCCCCAGCATTTT.